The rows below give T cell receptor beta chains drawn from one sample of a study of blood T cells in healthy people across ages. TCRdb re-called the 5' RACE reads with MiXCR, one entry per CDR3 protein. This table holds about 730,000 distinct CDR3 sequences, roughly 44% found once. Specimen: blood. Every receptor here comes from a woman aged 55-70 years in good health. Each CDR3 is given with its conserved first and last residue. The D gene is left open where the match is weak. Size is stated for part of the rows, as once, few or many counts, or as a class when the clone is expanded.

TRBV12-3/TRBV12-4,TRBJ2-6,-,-,TGTGCCAGCAGATCCCTCTCTGGGGTCAACGTCCTGACTTTC,CASRSLSGVNVLTF
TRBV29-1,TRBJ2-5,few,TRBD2,TGCAGCGTTGCGGGGGGGAGGGGCGGAGAGACCCAGTACTTC,CSVAGGRGGETQYF
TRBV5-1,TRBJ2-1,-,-,TGCGCCAGCAGCGCGAGGGCGAACTATGATGAGCAGTTCTTC,CASSARANYDEQFF
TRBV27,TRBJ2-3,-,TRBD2,TGTGCCAGCAGTCCCCGACTAGCGGGAATCAGCACAGATACGCAGTATTTT,CASSPRLAGISTDTQYF
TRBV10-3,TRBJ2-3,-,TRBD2,TGTGCCCACCGGGGCCGGGGGGAGACAGATACGCAGTATTTT,CAHRGRGETDTQYF
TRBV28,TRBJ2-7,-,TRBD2,TGTGCCAGCAGGGGGGAGGGTAGCTACGAGCAGTACTTC,CASRGEGSYEQYF
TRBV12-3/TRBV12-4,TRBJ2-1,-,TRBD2,TGTGCCAGCAGCGCCCCGGGACTAGCGGGAGGCAATGAGCAGTTCTTC,CASSAPGLAGGNEQFF
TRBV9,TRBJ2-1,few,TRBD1,TGTGCCACGGGACAGCCGCAGTTCTTC,CATGQPQFF
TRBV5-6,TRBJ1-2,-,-,TGTGCCAGCAGCTTAGACGGGACACGCTATGGCTACACCTTC,CASSLDGTRYGYTF
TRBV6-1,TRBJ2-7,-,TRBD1,TGTGCCAGTAAACTTTTACAGGGGGCGCAGGCCTACGAGCAGTACTTC,CASKLLQGAQAYEQYF
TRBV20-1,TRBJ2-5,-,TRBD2,TGCAGTGCTTCCGGACTAGCTGGGGAGACCCAGTACTTC,CSASGLAGETQYF
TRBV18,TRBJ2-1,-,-,TGTGCCAGCACCGCTGGGGGAGCCAATGAGCAGTTCTTC,CASTAGGANEQFF
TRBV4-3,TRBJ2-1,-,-,TGCGTCAGCAGCCAAGATCCCTCGGCGACCCACGGGGGCAAGGACTCTGAGCAGTTCTTC,CVSSQDPSATHGGKDSEQFF
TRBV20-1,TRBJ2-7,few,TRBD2,TGCAGTGTCGCGGGAGCGAGGGAGCAGTACTTC,CSVAGAREQYF
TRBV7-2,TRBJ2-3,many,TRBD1,TGTGCCAGCAGCTTGGACAGGACAGATACGCAGTATTTT,CASSLDRTDTQYF
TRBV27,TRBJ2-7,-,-,TGTGCCAGCAAAGGAGCGAGGGGCCGAACGGTCTACGAGCAGTACTTC,CASKGARGRTVYEQYF
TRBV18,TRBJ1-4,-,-,TGTGCCAGCTCACCACGACAGGATAATGAAAAACTGTTTTTT,CASSPRQDNEKLFF
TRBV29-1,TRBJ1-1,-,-,TGCAGCGTTGATGATGGTGGTGAAGCTTTCTTT,CSVDDGGEAFF
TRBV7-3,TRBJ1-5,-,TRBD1,TGTGCCAGCAGCTTAACGGGCAGGGGGAACAATCAGCCCCAGCATTTT,CASSLTGRGNNQPQHF
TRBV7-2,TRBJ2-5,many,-,TGTGCCAGCAGCACCCGGGCACCCCTTGCGGAGACCCAGTACTTC,CASSTRAPLAETQYF
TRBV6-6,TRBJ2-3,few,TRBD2,TGTGCCAGCACCGTAGCGGGGGGCTCCACAGATACGCAGTATTTT,CASTVAGGSTDTQYF
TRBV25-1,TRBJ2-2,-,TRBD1,TGTGCCAGCACCACATCTACAGGGGGGCACGACGGGGAGCTGTTTTTT,CASTTSTGGHDGELFF
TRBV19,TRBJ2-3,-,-,TGTGCCAGTTGTGCACGGGCCCCTACAGATACGCAGTATTTT,CASCARAPTDTQYF
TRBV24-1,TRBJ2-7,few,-,TGTGCCACCAGTGATTTCGGCAGGGGAAATGAGCAGTACTTC,CATSDFGRGNEQYF
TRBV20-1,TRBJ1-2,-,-,TGCAGTGCTAAGAAGACGGTCTTCGCCTATGGCTACACCTTC,CSAKKTVFAYGYTF
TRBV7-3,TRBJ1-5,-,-,TGTGCCAGCAGCTTAACGGAAGGACAGCCCCAGCATTTT,CASSLTEGQPQHF
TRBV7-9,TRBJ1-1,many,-,TGTGCCAGCAGCTGGGAAGGGGGGGATGAAGCTTTCTTT,CASSWEGGDEAFF
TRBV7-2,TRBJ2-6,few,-,TGTGCCAGCAGCTTAGCGCGGGGATCGGGGGCCAACGTCCTGACTTTC,CASSLARGSGANVLTF
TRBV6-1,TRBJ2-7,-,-,TGTGCCAGCAGTGGGTTAGACAGAGGAATCTACGAGCAGTACTTC,CASSGLDRGIYEQYF
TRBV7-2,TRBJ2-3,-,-,TGTGCCAGCAGCTTAGGCGTCAGTTCGGGAGATACGCAGTATTTT,CASSLGVSSGDTQYF
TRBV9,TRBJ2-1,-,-,TGTACCAGCAGCATAGGCGCGGACTCCTACAATGAGCAGTTCTTC,CTSSIGADSYNEQFF
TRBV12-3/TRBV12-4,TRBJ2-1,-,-,TGTGCCAGCAGTTTGGGGGCAGGGCATTCCTACAATGAGCAGTTCTTC,CASSLGAGHSYNEQFF
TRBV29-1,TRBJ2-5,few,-,TGCAGCGCCTCAAGGACCCAAGAGACCCAGTACTTC,CSASRTQETQYF
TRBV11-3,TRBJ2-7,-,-,TGTGCCAGCAGCTTAGAAGTTTCCGCCTACAATGAGCAGTACTTC,CASSLEVSAYNEQYF
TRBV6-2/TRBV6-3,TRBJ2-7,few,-,TGTGCCAGCAGCCCCCCTGGGACGGACTCCTACGAGCAGTACTTC,CASSPPGTDSYEQYF
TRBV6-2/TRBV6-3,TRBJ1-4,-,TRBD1,TGTGCCAGCAGTTACTCAGGGACAGGGGTTATCTTCGACGAAAAACTGTTTTTT,CASSYSGTGVIFDEKLFF
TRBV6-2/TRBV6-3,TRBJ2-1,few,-,TGTGCCAGCAGTTACGGTGGGAGCAACGTTGAGCAGTTCTTC,CASSYGGSNVEQFF
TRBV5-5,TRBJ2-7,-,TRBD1,TGTGCCAGCAGCTTGGATGCGTGGGACAGCTCCTACGAGCAGTACTTC,CASSLDAWDSSYEQYF
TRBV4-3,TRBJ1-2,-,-,TGCGCCAGCAGCCAAGAAAAGGCATTGGAAGGCTACACCTTC,CASSQEKALEGYTF
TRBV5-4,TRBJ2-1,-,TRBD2,TGTGCCAGCAGCCAGGGGACTAGCGGAACGATCAGGTTCAATGAGCAGTTCTTC,CASSQGTSGTIRFNEQFF
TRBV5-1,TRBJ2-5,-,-,TGCGCCAGCAGCGGCCATGGGACGGCACGACAGGAGACCCAGTACTTC,CASSGHGTARQETQYF
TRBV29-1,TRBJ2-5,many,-,TGCAGCGTTGATTGGGAGTACGGAGAGACCCAGTACTTC,CSVDWEYGETQYF
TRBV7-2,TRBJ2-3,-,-,TGTGCCAGCAGCCCAAACGTGGCACTCGGCGCAGATACGCAGTATTTT,CASSPNVALGADTQYF
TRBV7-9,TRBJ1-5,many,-,TGTGCCAGCAGCTCCCCCTATAGCAATCAGCCCCAGCATTTT,CASSSPYSNQPQHF
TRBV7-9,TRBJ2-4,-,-,TGTGCCAGCAGCTTAGTCTCGCTAGCCAAAAACATTCAGTACTTC,CASSLVSLAKNIQYF
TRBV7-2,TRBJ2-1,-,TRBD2,TGTGCCAGCAGCAACCCCGGACTAGCGGGAGGGAAAAAAACGAGCTCCTACAATGAGCAGTTCTTC,CASSNPGLAGGKKTSSYNEQFF